The 5 T cell receptor beta chains given below trace back to one sample, sequenced in a study of shared clonotypes between healthy human individuals (dated by TCRdb to about 2020). The library was built by means of the immunoSEQ multiplex PCR assay. The immuneACCESS repertoire file appears here via TCRdb, limited to in-frame rearrangements. These files lack a portion of the clones; in checked studies, under half of the deficit traces to unresolved V genes, and the cause of the others is not known. The sample profile shows roughly 2.4 million clones; under 97% of them were found once. The ten largest make up around 0.13% of the sample. Material for sequencing was naive CD4+ T cells sorted from blood. Sample cell subset or site, as interpreted from the label and publication: CD45RA+ positively selected. All receptors come from a man aged 18-30 years in good health.

In nucleotides, the CDR3 is TGTGCCAGTACCCCCAGGGGTAGCGGGAGGTTCAATGAGCAGTTCTTC. It encodes CASTPRGSGRFNEQFF. J is TRBJ2-1 and V is TRBV19; TRBD2 matches at 10 bases. Germline V gene sequence: CDR1 LNHDA, CDR2 SQIVND (reference sequence). With V trimmed by 7 bases and J by 6 bases, 12 bases remained unmatched. The CDR3 totals 16 residues.

This clone appeared once. V and J are TRBV7-2 and TRBJ2-1; D could derive from TRBD1 or TRBD2 (5 bases each). Trimming shortened V by 8 bases and J by 7 bases, and 9 bases separated the two germline ends. The germline V gene has CDR1 SGHTA and CDR2 FQGNSA. This CDR3 region has 11 residues. CDR3 sequence: CASARENEQFF. The CDR3 coding sequence is TGTGCCAGCGCCAGGGAGAATGAGCAGTTCTTC.

The rearrangement joins TRBV11-2 to TRBJ2-5; possible D gene TRBD1, 6 bases. The CDR3 runs 13 residues. Germline CDR1 and CDR2: SGHAT and FQNNGV. The ends were cut back, 4 bases at V and 7 bases at J, with 13 bases in the middle. CDR3 region: CASSSGQPMTQYF. The CDR3 nucleotides read TGTGCCAGCAGCTCCGGACAGCCGATGACCCAGTACTTC.

This clone was detected only once. Within the sample, other DNA sequences also encode this same CDR3. V gene TRBV29-1 combines with J gene TRBJ2-7; D is undetermined. Germline CDR1 reads SQVTM; CDR2 reads ANQGSEA. V lost 1 base to trimming and J lost 1 base, with 8 bases between them. CDR3 size: 13 residues. The CDR3 bases are TGCAGCGTTGAAGGGGTGGGGTCCTACGAGCAGTACTTC. Its protein is CSVEGVGSYEQYF.

The chain links TRBV9 to TRBJ2-5; no definite D call. Germline CDR1 reads SGDLS; CDR2 reads YYNGEE. Between the trimmed V and J ends, which lost 3 bases and 1 base, there was a span of 13 bases. The CDR3 runs to 15 residues. Here the CDR3 DNA reads TGTGCCAGCAGCGCAGACGTGCTGACCCAAGAGACCCAGTACTTC. This gives the protein CASSADVLTQETQYF.